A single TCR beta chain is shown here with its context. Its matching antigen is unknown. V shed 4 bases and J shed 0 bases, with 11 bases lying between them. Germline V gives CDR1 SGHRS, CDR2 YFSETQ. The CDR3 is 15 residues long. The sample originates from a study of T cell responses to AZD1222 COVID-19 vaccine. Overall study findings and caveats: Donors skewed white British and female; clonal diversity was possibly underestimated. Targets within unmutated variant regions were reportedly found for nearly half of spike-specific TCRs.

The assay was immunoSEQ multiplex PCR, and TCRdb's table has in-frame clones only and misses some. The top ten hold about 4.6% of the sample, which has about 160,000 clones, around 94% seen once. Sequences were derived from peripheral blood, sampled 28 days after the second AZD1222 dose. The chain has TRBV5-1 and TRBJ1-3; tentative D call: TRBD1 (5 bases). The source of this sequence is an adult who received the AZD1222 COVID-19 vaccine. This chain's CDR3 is CASSLNRNSGNTIYF. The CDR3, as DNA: TGCGCCAGCAGCCTTAACAGGAACTCTGGAAACACCATATATTTT.